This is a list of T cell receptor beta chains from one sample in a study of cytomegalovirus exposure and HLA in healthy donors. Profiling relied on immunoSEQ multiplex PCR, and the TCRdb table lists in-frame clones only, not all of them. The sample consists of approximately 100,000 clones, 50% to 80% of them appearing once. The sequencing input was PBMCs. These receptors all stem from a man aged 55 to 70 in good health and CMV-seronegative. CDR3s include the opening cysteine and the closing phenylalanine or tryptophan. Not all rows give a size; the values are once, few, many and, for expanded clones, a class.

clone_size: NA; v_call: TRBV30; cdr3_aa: CAWRGTSYEYF
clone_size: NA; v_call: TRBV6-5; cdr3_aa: CASRGQGAYNEQFF
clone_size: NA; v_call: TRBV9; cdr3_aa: CASSVESQETQYF
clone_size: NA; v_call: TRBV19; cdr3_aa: CASSTTGGTGANVLTF
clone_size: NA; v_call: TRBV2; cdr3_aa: CASQVPTGSMNTEAFF
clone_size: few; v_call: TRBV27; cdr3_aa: CASSLSFPGHTEAFF
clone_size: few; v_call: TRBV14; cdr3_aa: CASSQDRDTIPYEQYF
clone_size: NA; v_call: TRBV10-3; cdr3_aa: CAISEGQGAHQPQHF
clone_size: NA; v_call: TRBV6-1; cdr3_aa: CASSESNGDRGFRFTEAFF
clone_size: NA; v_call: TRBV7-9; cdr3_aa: CASSPPGMDTGELFF
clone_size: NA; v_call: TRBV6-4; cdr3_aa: CASRRWSTEAFF
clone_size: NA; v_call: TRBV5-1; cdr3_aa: CASSFRTGGTGELFF
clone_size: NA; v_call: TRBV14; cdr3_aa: CASSQRLAGYYNEQFF
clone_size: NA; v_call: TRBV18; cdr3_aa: CASSLTAQSSTDTQYF
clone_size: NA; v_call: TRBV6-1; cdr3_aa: CASSVALGTHQPQHF
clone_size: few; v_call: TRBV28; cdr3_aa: CASSSPGTGGQPQHF
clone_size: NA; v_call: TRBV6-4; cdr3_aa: CASSGRMGATTYEQYF
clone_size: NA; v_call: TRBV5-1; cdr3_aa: CASSPGQGRSPLHF
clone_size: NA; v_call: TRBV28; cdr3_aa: CASNPAGSLAKNIQYF
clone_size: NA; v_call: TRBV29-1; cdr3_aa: CSVEIGLAAFF
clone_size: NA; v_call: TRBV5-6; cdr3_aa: CASSFPGFWGYTF
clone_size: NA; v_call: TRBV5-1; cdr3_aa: CASSLGSPDRLYF
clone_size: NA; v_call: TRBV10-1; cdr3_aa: CASSESDEGVQGLGEQYF
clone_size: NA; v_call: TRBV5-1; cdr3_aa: CASSSYLDRGLNTEAFF
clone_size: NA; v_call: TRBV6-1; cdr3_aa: CASTGTGSHEQYF
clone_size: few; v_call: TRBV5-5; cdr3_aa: CASSLAVQETQYF
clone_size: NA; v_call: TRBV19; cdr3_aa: CASSILEGTSGANVLTF